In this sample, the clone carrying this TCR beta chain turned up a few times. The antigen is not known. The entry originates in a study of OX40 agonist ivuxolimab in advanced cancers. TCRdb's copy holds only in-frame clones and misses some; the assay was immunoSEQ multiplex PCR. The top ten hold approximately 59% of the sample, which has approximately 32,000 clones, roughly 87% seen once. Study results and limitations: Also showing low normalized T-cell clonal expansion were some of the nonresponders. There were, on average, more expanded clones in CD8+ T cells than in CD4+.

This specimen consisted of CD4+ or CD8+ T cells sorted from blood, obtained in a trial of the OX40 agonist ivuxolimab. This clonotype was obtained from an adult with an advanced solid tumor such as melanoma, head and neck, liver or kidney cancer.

CDR3 coding DNA: TGCGCCAGCAGCCAAGGGGGTGGCGATACGCAGTATTTT. Residues: CASSQGGGDTQYF. This chain connects TRBV4-1 to TRBJ2-3; D ambiguous. Germline loops: CDR1 MGHRA, CDR2 YSYEKL. V shed 1 base and J shed 6 bases, with 8 bases lying between them. This CDR3 comprises 13 residues.